These T cell receptor beta chains were read from a single sample in a study of CD8+CD57+ T cells in acquired aplastic anemia. One entry per CDR3 protein, called by TCRdb with MiXCR from the reads. Here the sample spans over 150,000 distinct CDR3 sequences, less than 50% being singletons. The specimen was sorted CD4+, CD8+, or CD8+CD57+ T cells (not recorded which) from PBMCs. These receptors were taken from a human donor with aplastic anemia. CDR3s include the opening cysteine and the closing phenylalanine or tryptophan. D genes are given only for firm matches. Part of the rows lack a size; the others show once, few, many or a class for expanded clones.

>-|TRBV19|TRBJ1-4|many
TGTGCCAGTAGTATAGAGGGGGCCCGAAATGAAAAACTGTTTTTT
CASSIEGARNEKLFF
>TRBD2|TRBV3-1|TRBJ2-7|many
TGTGCCAGCAGCCAAGCTGGAGGGACTAGCGGTTCATACGAGCAGTACTTC
CASSQAGGTSGSYEQYF
>TRBD2|TRBV2|TRBJ2-1|-
TGTGCCAGCAGTGTGGCTAGCGGGGGACGCAATGAGCAGTTCTTC
CASSVASGGRNEQFF
>TRBD1|TRBV24-1|TRBJ1-1|many
TGTGCCACCAGTGTTGCCAGACAGGGAAGGACTGAAGCTTTCTTT
CATSVARQGRTEAFF
>-|TRBV11-1|TRBJ1-6|-
TGTGCCAGCAGCATCCTAGAGGGGCGTCAAGATAATTCACCCCTCCACTTT
CASSILEGRQDNSPLHF
>-|TRBV7-2|TRBJ2-5|few
TGTGCCAGCAGCTTAGACGAGACCCAGTACTTC
CASSLDETQYF
>-|TRBV3-1|TRBJ1-5|-
TGTGCCAGCAGCCAAGATCGGGGGGGCTCTCAGCCCCAGCATTTT
CASSQDRGGSQPQHF
>-|TRBV19|TRBJ1-2|many
TGTGCCAGTAGTAAACAAAGTCCAGGGTTCGCTGGCTACACCTTC
CASSKQSPGFAGYTF
>TRBD1|TRBV5-4|TRBJ2-1|many
TGTGCCAGCAGCATAGGACAGGGGATAGACAATGAGCAGTTCTTC
CASSIGQGIDNEQFF
>TRBD2|TRBV10-2|TRBJ2-3|few
TGCGCCAGCCGACTAGCGGTAGATACGCAGTATTTT
CASRLAVDTQYF
>TRBD2|TRBV24-1|TRBJ2-7|-
TGTGCCACCAGTGACTCCCTAGCGGGAGGTCGCCACGAGCAGTACTTC
CATSDSLAGGRHEQYF
>-|TRBV11-2|TRBJ2-7|-
TGTGCCAGCAGTTCGGGAAGGGTCAACTACGAGCAGTACTTC
CASSSGRVNYEQYF
>-|TRBV20-1|TRBJ1-4|many
TGCAGTGCTAGAGGGGTTACAGGGATAAATGAAAAACTGTTTTTT
CSARGVTGINEKLFF
>-|TRBV13|TRBJ1-2|-
TGTGCCAGCAGCTTAGAACGGTCTAACTATGGCTACACCTTC
CASSLERSNYGYTF
>-|TRBV7-8|TRBJ2-6|many
TGTGCCAGCAGCTTAGATACCTCTGGGGCCAACGTCCTGACTTTC
CASSLDTSGANVLTF
>-|TRBV2|TRBJ1-1|-
TGTGCCAGCGGTGAGACACGCGCTGAAGCTTTCTTT
CASGETRAEAFF
>-|TRBV2|TRBJ2-7|few
TGTGCCAGCAGTGACAGGGGATTGGACGAGCAGTACTTC
CASSDRGLDEQYF
>-|TRBV24-1|TRBJ2-2|-
TGTGCCACCAGTGATTTCGCGGGGTCCGGCGGGGAGCTGTTTTTT
CATSDFAGSGGELFF
>TRBD1|TRBV20-1|TRBJ2-7|few
TGCAGTGCTACAAGACAGGGGTACGAGCAGTACTTC
CSATRQGYEQYF
>-|TRBV7-2|TRBJ2-7|many
TGTGCCAGCAGCCCATCCGTGGGGTCAGCCTACGAGCAGTACTTC
CASSPSVGSAYEQYF
>-|TRBV5-1|TRBJ2-7|many
TGCGCCAGCAGCATCGACAAGACCGGGACTCCGCATTACGAGCAGTACTTC
CASSIDKTGTPHYEQYF
>-|TRBV6-1|TRBJ2-7|few
TGTGCCACATACCCGAGATCCTCGGGGCCCTACCCGATTATAAAGCAGTACTTC
CATYPRSSGPYPIIKQYF
>TRBD1|TRBV3-1|TRBJ2-7|-
TGTGCCAGCAGCCAAGTTCTGGGACAGGGGTTTCGGCGGAACGAGCAGTACTTC
CASSQVLGQGFRRNEQYF
>-|TRBV7-3|TRBJ1-6|-
TGCGCCAGCAGTTTTATGACGTTCCTCCACTTT
CASSFMTFLHF
>TRBD1|TRBV6-1|TRBJ1-3|-
TGTGCCAGCATCCAAACAGGGGGCTCTGGAAACACCATATATTTT
CASIQTGGSGNTIYF
>-|TRBV5-5|TRBJ2-5|-
TGTGCCAGCAGCTTGAGGGCGGGGAGGCCGATGGAGACCCAGTACTTC
CASSLRAGRPMETQYF
>-|TRBV7-6|TRBJ2-7|-
TGTGCCAGCACCCCCACGAAGGGGACCTACGAGCAGTACTTC
CASTPTKGTYEQYF